This TCR beta chain was recorded in a study of T-cell memory formation after mild COVID-19. cDNA libraries for TCR alpha and TCR beta, carrying sample barcodes and UMIs, came from 5'RACE with constant-segment primers. TCRdb used MiXCR to reprocess the 5' RACE reads, holding one entry per CDR3 protein. Among a few hundred thousand distinct CDR3 sequences, about 20% were seen once, and the ten largest hold around 7.7%. The CDR3 spans 12 residues. Germline lookup yields CDR1 SEHNR and CDR2 FQNEAQ (reference sequence). Deletions cut 5 bases from V and 10 bases from J, with 11 bases between. For this clonotype: No antigen is known for it.

The study, taken as a whole, reports: Clones shrinking from day 15 to 85 showed even CD4/CD8 mixes; later expanders tilted CD4+. Largely, contracting CD4+ clones fell within CM and EM, and contracting CD8+ clones within EMRA. The appearance of some responding clones in pre-infection memory suggested that cross-reactive memory joined.

This rearrangement joins TRBV7-9 to TRBJ1-4, with D perhaps TRBD1 (5 bases). Sequencing was performed on PBMCs or a T cell subset sorted from them (not recorded which). This receptor was identified in an adult woman who had mild COVID-19 (a few samples of this study predate the infection). Cell type and time point are not known. CDR3 protein: CASSPLGRKLFF. In DNA, the CDR3 is TGTGCCAGCAGCCCGCTGGGGCGAAAACTGTTTTTT. The variable domain in full, completed from reference TRBV7-9 and TRBJ1-4, reads DTGVSQNPRHKITKRGQNVTFRCDPISEHNRLYWYRQTLGQGPEFLTYFQNEAQLEKSRLLSDRFSAERPKGSFSTLEIQRTEQGDSAMYLCASSPLGRKLFFGSGTQLSVL.